This T cell receptor beta chain appears in the sequencing data of a study of blood T cell repertoires in COVID-19. Study as a whole: Samples representing acute and convalescent COVID-19 were sourced from the United States, Italy and Spain.

Patients at the Seattle site were enrolled during active infection and followed longitudinally. Looked up from germline, CDR1 is PRHDT and CDR2 is FYEKMQ (reference sequence). This CDR3 is 15 amino acids long. V dropped 6 bases and J dropped 8 bases, with 17 bases sitting between them. In the authors' workflow: Reference gene primer amplification in the assay estimated nucleated cell counts. Sequencing used immunoSEQ multiplex PCR; TCRdb keeps in-frame clones, though not all of them. The DNA gave D and trimming, while V, J and clone size come from that table. The sample contains about 310,000 clones, around 89% of which appear only once.

The J gene is TRBJ1-6, the V gene TRBV13; TRBD1 might be the D (5 bases). Sequenced sample: peripheral blood. The receptor was isolated from a middle-aged woman with COVID-19, enrolled during active disease. The chain's CDR3 is CASSLSGIWDSPLHF. The CDR3 DNA reads as TGTGCCAGCAGTCTCTCAGGGATCTGGGATTCACCCCTCCACTTT.